There are many counts of the clone carrying this T cell receptor (beta chain). What it recognizes is unknown. The sample originates from a study of CD8+CD57+ T cells in acquired aplastic anemia. On the study more broadly: Sorted CD4+ and CD8+ cell DNA averaged 3.2 ug. As sequenced from healthy donors, CD4+ cells averaged around 11 million reads.

It was genomic DNA that served as the template for profiling TCR beta VDJ and CDR3. TCRdb re-called the reads with MiXCR, one entry per CDR3 protein. In the table there are about 220,000 distinct CDR3 sequences, 34% of which are singletons. The CDR3 sequence is 14 residues long. Trimming at V came to 3 bases and at J to 2 bases, leaving 4 bases not matched to a gene. General observations from the study: Controls did not differ significantly from patients in CD8+ Simpson's diversity. Patients and controls had in common twenty-nine CD8+ CDR3 sequences.

This clonotype was obtained from a human donor in good health, serving as a control. The rearrangement joins TRBV12-3 or TRBV12-4 to TRBJ2-7, with 7 bases lining up with TRBD2. Sequenced input: sorted CD4+, CD8+, or CD8+CD57+ T cells (not recorded which) from PBMCs. As DNA, the CDR3 is TGTGCCAGCAGTTTTGTGGGAGGGCCCTACGAGCAGTACTTC. This sequence encodes CASSFVGGPYEQYF.